In this sample, the clone carrying this TCR beta chain turned up many times. Its target is unknown. Among the exclusions were patients with other autoimmune diseases, uncontrolled infections, pregnancy or lactation. The source of the sample is a study of Graves' ophthalmopathy and Graves' hyperthyroidism. Turning to the study itself: Calling hyperthyroidism stable required that no ophthalmopathy show up within 18 months of follow-up.

Using RNA transcripts, the TCR beta CDR3 regions were amplified. The first round was an RT-PCR with HTBI primers, and the second round was a multiplex PCR. TCRdb passed the multiplex PCR reads through MiXCR, listing each CDR3 protein once. Of 500,000 to 700,000 distinct CDR3 sequences in the sample, under 45% were seen once. CDR3 length equals 13 residues. CDR1 is DFQATT, CDR2 SNEGSKA, per germline (reference sequence). V lost 7 bases, J lost 4 bases, and 17 bases lay in between. Findings and limits, study-wide: Sensitivity of around 85% and specificity of about 81% were achieved when a 13-signature model separated ophthalmopathy from stable hyperthyroidism. The model's ophthalmopathy progression predictions had roughly 69% sensitivity and roughly 72% specificity.

This chain connects TRBV20-1 to TRBJ2-7; D perhaps matches TRBD1 (6 bases). The specimen sequenced was peripheral blood or thyroid tissue (not recorded which). The sequence was obtained from an adult man with Graves' hyperthyroidism. The CDR3 DNA reads TGCAGTGTTCATTCAGGGGCGGTATACGAGCAGTACTTC. Amino acids: CSVHSGAVYEQYF.